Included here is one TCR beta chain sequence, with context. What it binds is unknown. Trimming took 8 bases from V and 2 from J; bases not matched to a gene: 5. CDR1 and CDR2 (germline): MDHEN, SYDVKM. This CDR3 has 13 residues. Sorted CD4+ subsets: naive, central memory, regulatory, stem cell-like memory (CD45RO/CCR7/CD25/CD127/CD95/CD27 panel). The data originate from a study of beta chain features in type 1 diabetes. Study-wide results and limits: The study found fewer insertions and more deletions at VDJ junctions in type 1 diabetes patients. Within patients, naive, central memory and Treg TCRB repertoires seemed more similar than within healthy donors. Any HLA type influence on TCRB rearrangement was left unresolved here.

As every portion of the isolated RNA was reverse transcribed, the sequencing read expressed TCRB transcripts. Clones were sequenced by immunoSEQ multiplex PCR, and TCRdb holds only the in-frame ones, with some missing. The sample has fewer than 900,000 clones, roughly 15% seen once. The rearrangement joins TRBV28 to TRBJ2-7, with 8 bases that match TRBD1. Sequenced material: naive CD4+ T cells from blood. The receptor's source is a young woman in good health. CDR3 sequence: CASRIQGAYEQYF. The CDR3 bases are TGTGCCAGCCGCATACAGGGGGCCTACGAGCAGTACTTC.